This T cell receptor beta chain stems from a study of blood T cell repertoires in COVID-19. Overall study context: Samples taken during acute and convalescent COVID-19 were collected in the United States, Italy and Spain. PBMCs, B-cell-depleted T cells, or T cells provided the cDNA or gDNA that made up the material.

In the authors' workflow: Estimates of nucleated cell counts were drawn from the amplification of reference gene primers. Sequenced by immunoSEQ multiplex PCR; TCRdb stores in-frame clones only, minus some. V, J and clone size are taken as reported in that table, and D and trimming were inferred from the DNA itself. The table lists roughly 260,000 clones, 80% to 95% of them singletons, with around 2.6% in the top ten. Patients of the Seattle cohort, enrolled during active infection, were followed longitudinally. CDR1 SGHAT and CDR2 FQNNGV come from the germline V gene. V was clipped by 1 base and J by 4 bases, with 16 bases between them. The CDR3 extends over 16 amino acids.

The sample comprised peripheral blood. The chain has TRBV11-2 and TRBJ1-2, with D unresolved. This clonotype was obtained from a person aged 18 to 30 with COVID-19, enrolled during active disease. For the CDR3, the DNA is TGTGCCAGCAGCTTAGTACAATCCTCACCCTCCTATGGCTACACCTTC. Protein product: CASSLVQSSPSYGYTF.